This TCR beta chain originates from a study of blood T cell repertoires in COVID-19. Participant-reported clinical history was the basis for cohort assignment. The assay was immunoSEQ multiplex PCR, and TCRdb's table has in-frame clones only and misses some. The sample has about 210,000 clones, 80% to 90% seen once. The V gene end was trimmed by 2 bases and the J gene end by 3 bases; junction bases not matched to a gene: 3. This CDR3 contains 15 residues. Germline CDR1 and CDR2: MGHDK and SYGVNS. The sequenced material came from PBMCs or T cells enriched from blood (not recorded which). The chain combines TRBV25-1 with TRBJ2-3, with TRBD1 matching over 9 bases. This TCR derives from a man aged 30 to 39 in a cohort exposed to, infected with or recovered from COVID-19 (not recorded which). CDR3 protein: CASSEGDRVTDTQYF. CDR3 nucleotide sequence: TGTGCCAGCAGTGAAGGGGACAGGGTAACAGATACGCAGTATTTT.